This T cell receptor beta chain appears in the sequencing data of a study of blood T cell repertoires in COVID-19. Some clones are missing from TCRdb's copy, which holds only in-frame ones; the method was immunoSEQ multiplex PCR. The data show more than 75,000 clones, about 91% seen once. The CDR3 is 14 residues long. Trimming pared 6 bases from V and 4 bases from J, leaving 16 bases between. The germline CDR1 and CDR2 sequences are SGHTS and YDEGEE. The rearrangement uses TRBV5-8 and TRBJ1-1; D remains ambiguous. Sequenced input: peripheral blood. The TCR originated in a woman of 80 years or more with acute or convalescent COVID-19. The chain's CDR3 is CASKPSLVITEAFF. CDR3 bases: TGTGCCAGCAAACCCTCCTTAGTTATCACTGAAGCTTTCTTT.